This T cell receptor (beta chain) was obtained from a study of cytomegalovirus exposure and HLA in healthy donors. Study-level findings and limits: TCR beta sequences reportedly predicted most subjects' HLA-A and HLA-B alleles accurately. According to the study, around 180 TCR beta chains were cytomegalovirus-associated. Trimming of TCR beta V- and J-genes showed a link, identified in a later analysis, to a missense DCLRE1C variant.

The study ran its PCR with 60 Vbeta and 13 Jbeta primers. Sequencing was performed with immunoSEQ multiplex PCR; in TCRdb, only in-frame clones are kept and a portion is missing. The repertoire holds 150,000 to 200,000 clones, with around three quarters as singletons. V shed 4 bases, J shed 6 bases, and the junction held 6 bases outside the gene matches. Germline loops: CDR1 SGHRS, CDR2 YFSETQ. The length of the CDR3 is 14 residues. This clone was picked up one time. What it binds is not known. This TCR derives from a woman aged 25 to 39 in good health and CMV-seropositive. The specimen sequenced was PBMCs. V and J are TRBV5-1 and TRBJ2-4, with 8 bases aligning to TRBD1. The CDR3 nucleotides read TGCGCCAGCAGCACGGGACAGGCGATAAACATTCAGTACTTC. Translating it yields CASSTGQAINIQYF.